This note documents a single T cell receptor beta chain sequence. Its antigen is unknown. The sample is drawn from a study of shared clonotypes between healthy human individuals. Study in general: Those who served as donors were a couple of women and three men between the ages of 18 and 49. CD4 naive and memory got three plates each, CD8 naive two, CD8 memory one. Findings of the study overall: Donor scarcity curtailed the genetic and exposure-history diversity represented herein.

The repertoire was sequenced with immunoSEQ multiplex PCR; TCRdb's copy has only in-frame clones and lacks some. The sample shows around 1.1 million clones, about 84% of them seen only once. The CDR3 has 11 residues. Trimming shortened V by 6 bases and J by 6 bases, and 11 bases separated the two germline ends. Germline V gene data show CDR1 as SQVTM and CDR2 as ANQGSEA. Sequencing was performed on memory CD4+ T cells from PBMCs. Subset noted: CD45RA-negative fraction. The TCR sequence derives from a man aged 18 to 30 in good health. Some clones in this sample may be carry-over from other donors' samples. The chain joins TRBV29-1 to TRBJ1-2, with a possible D match to TRBD1 (6 bases). CDR3 in DNA: TGCAGCGTGGGGGACATCGATGGCTACACCTTC. Translated: CSVGDIDGYTF.